One sample yielded the 15 T cell receptor beta chains listed below, sequenced in a study of cytomegalovirus exposure and HLA in healthy donors (dated by TCRdb to 2015 to 2018). Libraries were built with the immunoSEQ multiplex PCR assay. For the multiplex PCR, a mixture combining 60 forward primers for TCR Vbeta segments and 13 reverse primers for TCR Jbeta segments was used. Imported from immuneACCESS, the table was reduced by TCRdb to in-frame sequences with V and J called. These copies leave out some clones; in studies compared against another copy, an unresolved V gene accounts for under half, and the cause of the remainder is not known. Here the sample has some 50,000 clones; 72% occur a single time. The biggest ten clones account for under 25% of the sample. The sample consisted of PBMCs. The source is a woman between 50 and 59 years old in good health and CMV-seropositive.

The V and J genes are TRBV9 and TRBJ1-1; TRBD1 matches at 8 bases. The ends lost 4 bases at V and 1 base at J; junction bases unmatched: 6. This CDR3 comprises 15 residues. CDR1 is SGDLS, CDR2 YYNGEE, per germline. The CDR3 region is CASSPHGTGNTEAFF. The CDR3 region has the DNA TGTGCCAGCAGCCCTCACGGGACAGGGAACACTGAAGCTTTCTTT.

The chain links TRBV6-6 to TRBJ2-7, with D perhaps TRBD1 (6 bases). Trimming cost V 5 bases and J 5 bases, with 19 bases left between them. This CDR3 has 15 amino acids. The germline V gene has CDR1 MNHNY and CDR2 SVGAGI (reference sequence). Here the CDR3 reads CASSTPGEIGHEQYF. CDR3 nucleotides: TGTGCCAGCAGTACCCCAGGGGAAATTGGCCACGAGCAGTACTTC.

This clone was seen a few times. The chain uses TRBV5-1 and TRBJ2-3; 11 nucleotides align to TRBD2. V dropped 4 bases and J dropped 0; count of bases not matched to a gene: 4. The CDR3 runs to 16 residues. Germline assignment: CDR1 SGHRS and CDR2 YFSETQ. The CDR3 is CASSHSGGASTDTQYF. CDR3 sequence (DNA): TGCGCCAGCAGCCATAGCGGGGGGGCGAGCACAGATACGCAGTATTTT.

The CDR3 spells CASRTGTYYGYTF. CDR3 in DNA: TGTGCCAGCAGGACCGGGACTTACTATGGCTACACCTTC. The genes are TRBV6-6 and TRBJ1-2, with a tentative D call TRBD1 (5 bases). This CDR3 spans 13 amino acids. Germline values: CDR1 MNHNY, CDR2 SVGAGI (reference sequence). The V end was cut by 6 bases, the J end by 3 bases, with 11 bases between.

The J gene is TRBJ1-2, the V gene TRBV5-6, with D maybe TRBD1 (5 bases). This CDR3 region has 13 residues. Trimming stripped 5 bases from V and 8 bases from J, with 16 bases between. Germline CDR1 SGHDT, CDR2 YYEEEE. The CDR3 region has the DNA TGTGCCAGCAGTTCGACGGGGGGATGGGGCTACACCTTC. Encoded protein: CASSSTGGWGYTF.

V usage is TRBV4-1 and J usage is TRBJ2-1, with 8 bases that match TRBD2. This CDR3 contains 18 residues. Looked up from germline, CDR1 is MGHRA and CDR2 is YSYEKL. V shed 3 bases, J shed 0 bases, and the junction held 10 bases outside the gene matches. The DNA for the CDR3 is TGCGCCAGCAGCCAGGGCAGCGGGAGTGCCCTCTCCTACAATGAGCAGTTCTTC. Translating gives CASSQGSGSALSYNEQFF.

This sequence joins TRBV19 and TRBJ2-6; D call uncertain. The CDR3 consists of 16 residues. Germline loops: CDR1 LNHDA, CDR2 SQIVND (reference sequence). V lost 2 bases, J lost 0 bases, and 8 bases lay in between. This CDR3 is CASSILRNSGANVLTF. Written as DNA, the CDR3 is TGTGCCAGTAGTATACTACGTAACTCTGGGGCCAACGTCCTGACTTTC.

The V gene is TRBV5-6, the J gene TRBJ2-7; TRBD1 matches at 7 bases. This CDR3 comprises 14 residues. Trimming took 5 bases from V and 2 from J; bases not matched to a gene: 7. The germline V gene has CDR1 SGHDT and CDR2 YYEEEE. This CDR3 reads CASSTDRLTYEQYF. CDR3 in DNA: TGTGCCAGCAGTACGGACAGGTTGACCTACGAGCAGTACTTC.

The rearrangement links TRBV7-2 to TRBJ1-1, with 8 bases matching TRBD1. The CDR3 totals 15 residues. V gave up 5 bases and J gave up 5 bases; unmatched junction bases: 10. Germline V CDR1 and CDR2: SGHTA, FQGNSA. CDR3 region: CASSPLDRDGTEAFF. In DNA, the CDR3 is TGTGCCAGCAGCCCTCTGGACAGGGACGGTACTGAAGCTTTCTTT. Variable domain in full (rest from reference TRBV7-2 and TRBJ1-1): GAGVSQSPSNKVTEKGKDVELRCDPISGHTALYWYRQSLGQGLEFLIYFQGNSAPDKSGLPSDRFSAERTGGSVSTLTIQRTQQEDSAVYLCASSPLDRDGTEAFFGQGTRLTVV.

This clone has a handful of counts. CDR3 coding DNA: TGTGCCATCAGTGGGAATACGGGAGTGGGTGAAGCTTTCTTT. It yields the protein CAISGNTGVGEAFF. V gene TRBV10-3 combines with J gene TRBJ1-1; D gene uncertain. Germline CDR1 is ENHRY and CDR2 is SYGVKD. The CDR3 is 14 amino acids. V gave up 4 bases and J gave up 7 bases, with 16 bases separating them.

This sequence joins TRBV2 and TRBJ2-7; D possibly corresponds to TRBD2 (5 bases). CDR1 and CDR2 from the germline V gene are SNHLY and FYNNEI. The CDR3 covers 14 residues. V was shortened by 5 bases and J by 4 bases, with 15 bases between the two germline ends. CDR3 sequence: CASSPSGGEYEQYF. The CDR3 bases are TGTGCCAGCAGTCCGTCGGGTGGGGAGTACGAGCAGTACTTC.

This rearrangement joins TRBV6-6 to TRBJ1-1; the D gene is possibly TRBD1 (6 bases). This CDR3 comprises 14 residues. Looked up from germline, CDR1 is MNHNY and CDR2 is SVGAGI (reference sequence). The V gene lost 2 bases and the J gene lost 10 bases, with 17 bases spanning the gap. CDR3 DNA: TGTGCCAGCAGTTACCCCGAGGGGGGGCATCGAGCTTTCTTT. Amino acids: CASSYPEGGHRAFF.

The chain is built from TRBV18 and TRBJ2-3; D may match TRBD1 or TRBD2 (10 bases each). V was trimmed by 3 bases and J by 6 bases, leaving 31 bases between them. CDR3 size: 20 residues. CDR1 KGHSH and CDR2 LQKENI come from the germline V gene. The CDR3 DNA is TGTGCCAGCTCACCGAGGCCGGGACAGGGGTGGACTAGCGGCAAGGATACGCAGTATTTT. This sequence encodes CASSPRPGQGWTSGKDTQYF.

With respect to this clone: The conserved final phenylalanine or tryptophan is absent from the CDR3, which likely points to a read error. The V gene is TRBV7-9, the J gene TRBJ2-3, with D hard to call. Germline values: CDR1 SEHNR, CDR2 FQNEAQ (reference sequence). V was shortened by 4 bases and J by 9 bases, with 5 bases between the two germline ends. This CDR3 has 10 amino acids. As DNA, the CDR3 is TGTGCCAGCAGCTCAAACACGCAGTATGTT. This encodes CASSSNTQYV.

This rearrangement joins TRBV7-9 to TRBJ2-5; D is unclear. CDR3 length: 12 residues. V was trimmed by 3 bases and J by 2 bases, leaving 4 bases between them. Germline assignment: CDR1 SEHNR and CDR2 FQNEAQ (reference sequence). In DNA form, the CDR3 reads TGTGCCAGCAGCTTGCAGCAAGAGACCCAGTACTTC. This translates into CASSLQQETQYF. Combining the CDR3 with reference TRBV7-9 and TRBJ2-5 gives the whole variable domain DTGVSQNPRHKITKRGQNVTFRCDPISEHNRLYWYRQTLGQGPEFLTYFQNEAQLEKSRLLSDRFSAERPKGSFSTLEIQRTEQGDSAMYLCASSLQQETQYFGPGTRLLVL.